The clone carrying this T cell receptor beta chain appeared a single time. The entry originates in a study of blood T cell repertoires in COVID-19. The wider study: Specimens from acute and convalescent COVID-19 originated in the United States, Italy and Spain.

The method was immunoSEQ multiplex PCR; TCRdb's version includes in-frame clones alone and lacks a portion of them. The repertoire holds 190,000 or so clones, about nine tenths seen once, with approximately 6.7% in the top ten. V was pared by 4 bases and J by 6 bases, with 15 bases between. Germline V gives CDR1 SNHLY, CDR2 FYNNEI. This CDR3 is 14 amino acids long. The V and J genes are TRBV2 and TRBJ1-1; the D gene is possibly TRBD1 (6 bases). The clonotype originates from a man in his forties or fifties with acute or convalescent COVID-19. Sequencing was performed on peripheral blood. CDR3 nucleotide sequence: TGTGCCAGCAGTGTAGGGCAGGGGAGCCCTGAAGCTTTCTTT. Amino acid sequence: CASSVGQGSPEAFF.